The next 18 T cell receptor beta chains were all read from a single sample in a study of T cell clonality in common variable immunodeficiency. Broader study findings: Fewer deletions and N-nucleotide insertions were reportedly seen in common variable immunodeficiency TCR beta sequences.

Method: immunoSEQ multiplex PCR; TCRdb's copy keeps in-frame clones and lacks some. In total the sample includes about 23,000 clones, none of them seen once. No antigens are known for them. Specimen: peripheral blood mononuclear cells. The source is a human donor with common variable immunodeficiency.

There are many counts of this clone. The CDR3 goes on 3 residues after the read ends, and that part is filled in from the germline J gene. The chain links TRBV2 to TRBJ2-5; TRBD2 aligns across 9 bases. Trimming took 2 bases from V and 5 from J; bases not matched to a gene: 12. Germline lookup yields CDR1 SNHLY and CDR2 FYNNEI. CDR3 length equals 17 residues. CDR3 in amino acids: CASSELGAGGLLETQYF. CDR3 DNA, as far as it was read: TGTGCCAGCAGTGAATTGGGAGCGGGGGGCCTCTTGGAGACC.

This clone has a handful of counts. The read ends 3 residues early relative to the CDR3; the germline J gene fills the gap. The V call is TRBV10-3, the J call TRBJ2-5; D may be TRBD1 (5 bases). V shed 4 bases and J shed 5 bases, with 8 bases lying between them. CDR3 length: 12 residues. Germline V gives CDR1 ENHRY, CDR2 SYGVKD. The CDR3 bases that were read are TGTGCCATCAGTGTAAAGGGGGAGACC. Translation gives CAISVKGET. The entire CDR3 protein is CAISVKGETQYF.

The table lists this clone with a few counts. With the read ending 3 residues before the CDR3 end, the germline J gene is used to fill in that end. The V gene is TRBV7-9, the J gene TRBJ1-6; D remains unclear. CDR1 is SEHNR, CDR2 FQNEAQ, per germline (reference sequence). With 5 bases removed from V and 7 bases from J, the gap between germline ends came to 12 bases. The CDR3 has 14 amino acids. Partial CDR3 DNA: TGTGCCAGCAGCCCCAGCGGAGGGAATTCACCC. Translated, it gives CASSPSGGNSP. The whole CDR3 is CASSPSGGNSPLHF.

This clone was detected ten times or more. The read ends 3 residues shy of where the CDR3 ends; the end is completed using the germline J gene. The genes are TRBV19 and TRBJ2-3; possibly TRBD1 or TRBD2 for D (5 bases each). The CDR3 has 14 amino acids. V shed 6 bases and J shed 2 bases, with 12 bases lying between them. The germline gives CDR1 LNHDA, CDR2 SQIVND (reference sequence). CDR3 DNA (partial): TGTGCCAGTAGAGCCAGGGAGTCCACAGATACG. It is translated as CASRARESTDT. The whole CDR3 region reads CASRARESTDTQYF.

Partial CDR3 DNA: TGTGCCAGTAGTATAGGGGACAGCACCGGGGAG. This gives the protein CASSIGDSTGE. In full, the CDR3 reads CASSIGDSTGELFF. The genes are TRBV19 and TRBJ2-2; 7 positions match TRBD1. The read comes to an end 3 residues before the CDR3 does, leaving the germline J gene to fill in the end. In germline, CDR1 is LNHDA, CDR2 SQIVND (reference sequence). The ends lost 1 base at V and 4 bases at J; junction bases unmatched: 0. The CDR3 loop spans 14 amino acids. The full variable domain, rest sourced from reference TRBV19 and TRBJ2-2, is DGGITQSPKYLFRKEGQNVTLSCEQNLNHDAMYWYRQDPGQGLRLIYYSQIVNDFQKGDIAEGYSVSREKKESFPLTVTSAQKNPTAFYLCASSIGDSTGELFFGEGSRLTVL.

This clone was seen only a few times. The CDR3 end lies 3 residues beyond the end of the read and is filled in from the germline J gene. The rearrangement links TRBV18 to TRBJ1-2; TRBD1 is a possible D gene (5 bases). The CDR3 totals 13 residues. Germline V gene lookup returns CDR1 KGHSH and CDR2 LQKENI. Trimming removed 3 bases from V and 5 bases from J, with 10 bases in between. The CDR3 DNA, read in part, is TGTGCCAGCTCACCGGGGGGGGAGTATGGC. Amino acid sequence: CASSPGGEYG. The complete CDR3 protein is CASSPGGEYGYTF.

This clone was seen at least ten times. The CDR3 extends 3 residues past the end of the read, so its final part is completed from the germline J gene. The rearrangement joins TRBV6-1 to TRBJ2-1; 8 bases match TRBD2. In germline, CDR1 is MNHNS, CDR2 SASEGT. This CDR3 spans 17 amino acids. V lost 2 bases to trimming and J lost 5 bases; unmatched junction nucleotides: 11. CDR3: CASSERSGGPTHNEQFF. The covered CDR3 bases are TGTGCCAGCAGTGAACGCTCGGGGGGGCCTACCCACAATGAG.

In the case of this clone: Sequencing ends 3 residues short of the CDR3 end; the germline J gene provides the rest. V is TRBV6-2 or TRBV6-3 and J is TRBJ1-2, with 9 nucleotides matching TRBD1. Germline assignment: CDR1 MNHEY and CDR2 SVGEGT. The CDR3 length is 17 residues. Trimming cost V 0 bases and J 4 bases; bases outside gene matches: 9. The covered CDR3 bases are TGTGCCAGCAGTTACTCGACAACAGGGGGCTTATTCTATGGC. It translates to CASSYSTTGGLFYG. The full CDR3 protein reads CASSYSTTGGLFYGYTF.

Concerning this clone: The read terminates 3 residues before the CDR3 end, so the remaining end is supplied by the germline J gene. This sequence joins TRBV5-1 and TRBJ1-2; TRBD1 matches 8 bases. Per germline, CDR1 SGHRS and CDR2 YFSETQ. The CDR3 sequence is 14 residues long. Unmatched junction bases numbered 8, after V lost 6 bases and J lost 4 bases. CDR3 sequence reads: CASIDPTGGYGYTF. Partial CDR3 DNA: TGCGCCAGCATAGATCCCACAGGGGGCTATGGC. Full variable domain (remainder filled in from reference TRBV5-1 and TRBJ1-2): KAGVTQTPRYLIKTRGQQVTLSCSPISGHRSVSWYQQTPGQGLQFLFEYFSETQRNKGNFPGRFSGRQFSNSRSEMNVSTLELGDSALYLCASIDPTGGYGYTFGSGTRLTVV.

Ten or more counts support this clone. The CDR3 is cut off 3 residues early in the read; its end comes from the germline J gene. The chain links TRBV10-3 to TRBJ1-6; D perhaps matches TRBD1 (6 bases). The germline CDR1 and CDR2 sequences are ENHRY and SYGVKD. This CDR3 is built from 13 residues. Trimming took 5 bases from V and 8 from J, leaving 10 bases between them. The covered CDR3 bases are TGTGCCATCAGTCAAGGGGGGGATTCACCC. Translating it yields CAISQGGDSP. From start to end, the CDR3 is CAISQGGDSPLHF.

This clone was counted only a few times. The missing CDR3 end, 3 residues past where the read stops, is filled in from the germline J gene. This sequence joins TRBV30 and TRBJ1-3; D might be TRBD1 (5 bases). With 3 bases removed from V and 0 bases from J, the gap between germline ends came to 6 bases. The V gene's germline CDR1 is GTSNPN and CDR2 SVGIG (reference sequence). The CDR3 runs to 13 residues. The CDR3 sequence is CAWSRDSGNTIYF. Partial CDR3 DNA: TGTGCCTGGAGCAGGGACTCTGGAAACACC.

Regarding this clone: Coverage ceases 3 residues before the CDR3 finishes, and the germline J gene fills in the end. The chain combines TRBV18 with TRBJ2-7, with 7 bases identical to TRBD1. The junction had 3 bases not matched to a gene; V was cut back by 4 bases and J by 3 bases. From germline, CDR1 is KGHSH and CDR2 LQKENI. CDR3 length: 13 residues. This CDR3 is CASSLRQGYEQYF. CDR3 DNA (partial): TGTGCCAGCTCACTCCGACAGGGCTACGAG.

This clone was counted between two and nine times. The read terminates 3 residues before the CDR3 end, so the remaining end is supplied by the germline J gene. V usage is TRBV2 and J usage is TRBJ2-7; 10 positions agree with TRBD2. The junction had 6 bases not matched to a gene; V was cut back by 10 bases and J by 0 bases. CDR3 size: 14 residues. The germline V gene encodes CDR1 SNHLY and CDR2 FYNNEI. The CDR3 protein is CATTRTSGSYEQYF. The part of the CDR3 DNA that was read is TGTGCCACCACAAGGACTAGCGGCTCCTACGAG.

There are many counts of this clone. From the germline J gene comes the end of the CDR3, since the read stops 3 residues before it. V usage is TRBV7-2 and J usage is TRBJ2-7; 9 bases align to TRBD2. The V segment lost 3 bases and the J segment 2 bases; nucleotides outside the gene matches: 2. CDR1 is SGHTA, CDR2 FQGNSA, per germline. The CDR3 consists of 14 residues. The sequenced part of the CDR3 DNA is TGTGCCAGCAGCTTCTCTAGCGGGGCCTACGAG. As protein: CASSFSSGAYE. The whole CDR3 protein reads CASSFSSGAYEQYF.

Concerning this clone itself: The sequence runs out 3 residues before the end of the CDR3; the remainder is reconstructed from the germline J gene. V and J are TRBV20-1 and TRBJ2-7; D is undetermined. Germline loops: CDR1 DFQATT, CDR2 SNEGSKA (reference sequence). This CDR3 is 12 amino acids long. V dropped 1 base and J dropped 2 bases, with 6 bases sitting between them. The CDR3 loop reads CSARARAYEQYF. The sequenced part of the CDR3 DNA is TGCAGTGCTAGAGCAAGGGCCTACGAG.

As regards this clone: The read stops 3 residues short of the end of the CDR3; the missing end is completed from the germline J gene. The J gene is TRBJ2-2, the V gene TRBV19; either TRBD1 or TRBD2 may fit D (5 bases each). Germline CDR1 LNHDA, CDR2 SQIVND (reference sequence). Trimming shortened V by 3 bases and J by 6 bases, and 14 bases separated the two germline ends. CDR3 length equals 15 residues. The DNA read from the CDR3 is TGTGCCAGTAGTATTATGAGGGGATCGGCCGGGGAG. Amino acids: CASSIMRGSAGE. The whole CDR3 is CASSIMRGSAGELFF. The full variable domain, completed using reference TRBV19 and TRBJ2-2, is DGGITQSPKYLFRKEGQNVTLSCEQNLNHDAMYWYRQDPGQGLRLIYYSQIVNDFQKGDIAEGYSVSREKKESFPLTVTSAQKNPTAFYLCASSIMRGSAGELFFGEGSRLTVL.

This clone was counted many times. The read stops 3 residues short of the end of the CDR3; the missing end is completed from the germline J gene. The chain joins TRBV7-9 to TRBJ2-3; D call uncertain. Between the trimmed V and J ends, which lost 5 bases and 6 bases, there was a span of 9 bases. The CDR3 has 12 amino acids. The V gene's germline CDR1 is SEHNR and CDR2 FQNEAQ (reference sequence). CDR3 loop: CASSHSRDTQYF. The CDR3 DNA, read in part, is TGTGCCAGCAGCCACTCTAGGGATACG.

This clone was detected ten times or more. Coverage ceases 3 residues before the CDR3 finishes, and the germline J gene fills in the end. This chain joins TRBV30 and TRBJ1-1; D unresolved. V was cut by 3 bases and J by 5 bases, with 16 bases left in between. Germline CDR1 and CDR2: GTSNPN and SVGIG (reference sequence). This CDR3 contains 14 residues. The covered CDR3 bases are TGTGCCTGGAGGCCCCACATCGCGGGAACTGAA. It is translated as CAWRPHIAGTE. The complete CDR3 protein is CAWRPHIAGTEAFF.